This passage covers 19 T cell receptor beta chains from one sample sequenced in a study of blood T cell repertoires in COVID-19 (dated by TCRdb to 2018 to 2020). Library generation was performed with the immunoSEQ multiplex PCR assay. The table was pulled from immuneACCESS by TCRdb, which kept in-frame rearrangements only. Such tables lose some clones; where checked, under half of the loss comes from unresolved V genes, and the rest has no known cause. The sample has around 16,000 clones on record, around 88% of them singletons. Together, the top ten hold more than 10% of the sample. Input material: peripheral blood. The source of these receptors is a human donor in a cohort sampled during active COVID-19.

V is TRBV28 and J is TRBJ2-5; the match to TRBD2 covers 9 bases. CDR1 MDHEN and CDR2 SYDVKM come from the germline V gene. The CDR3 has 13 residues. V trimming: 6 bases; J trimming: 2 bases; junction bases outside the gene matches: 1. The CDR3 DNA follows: TGTGCCAGCAGGACTAGCGGACAAGAGACCCAGTACTTC. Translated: CASRTSGQETQYF.

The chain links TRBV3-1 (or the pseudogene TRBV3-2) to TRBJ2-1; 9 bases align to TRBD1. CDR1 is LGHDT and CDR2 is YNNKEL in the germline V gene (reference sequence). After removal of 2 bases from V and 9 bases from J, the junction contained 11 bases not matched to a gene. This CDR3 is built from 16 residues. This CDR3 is CASSQSGQGMWSEQFF. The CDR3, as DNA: TGTGCCAGCAGCCAATCTGGACAGGGGATGTGGAGTGAGCAGTTCTTC.

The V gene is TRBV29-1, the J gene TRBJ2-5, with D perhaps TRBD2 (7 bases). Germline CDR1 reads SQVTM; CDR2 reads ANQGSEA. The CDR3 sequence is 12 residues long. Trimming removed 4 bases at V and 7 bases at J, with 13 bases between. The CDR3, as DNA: TGCAGCGTTGTTGGGGGGGGCAGGACCCAGTACTTC. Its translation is CSVVGGGRTQYF.

The CDR3 region has the DNA TGTGCCAGCAGCCAAACTTTAGCGGGGGGTCAAGAGACCCAGTACTTC. Protein product: CASSQTLAGGQETQYF. V is TRBV7-8 and J is TRBJ2-5; the match to TRBD2 covers 10 bases. Germline loops: CDR1 SGHVS, CDR2 FQNEAQ. This CDR3 contains 16 residues. J was trimmed by 2 bases and V by 5 bases; bases with no gene match: 8.

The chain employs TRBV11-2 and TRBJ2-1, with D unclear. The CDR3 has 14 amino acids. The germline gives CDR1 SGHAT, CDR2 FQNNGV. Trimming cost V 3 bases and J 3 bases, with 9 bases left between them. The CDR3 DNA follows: TGTGCCAGCAGCTTTCGGTGGAGCTACAATGAGCAGTTCTTC. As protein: CASSFRWSYNEQFF.

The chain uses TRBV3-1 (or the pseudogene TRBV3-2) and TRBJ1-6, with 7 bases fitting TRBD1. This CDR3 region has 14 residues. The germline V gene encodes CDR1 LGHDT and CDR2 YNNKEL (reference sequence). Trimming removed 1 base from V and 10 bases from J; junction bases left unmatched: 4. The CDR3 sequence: CASSQVGGESPLHF. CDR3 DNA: TGTGCCAGCAGCCAAGTAGGGGGCGAATCACCCCTCCACTTT.

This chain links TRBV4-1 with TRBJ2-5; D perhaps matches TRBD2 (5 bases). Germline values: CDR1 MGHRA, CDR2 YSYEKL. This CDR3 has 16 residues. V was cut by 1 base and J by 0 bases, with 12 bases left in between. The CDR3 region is CASSQGGGLDQETQYF. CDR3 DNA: TGCGCCAGCAGCCAAGGCGGAGGACTCGACCAAGAGACCCAGTACTTC.

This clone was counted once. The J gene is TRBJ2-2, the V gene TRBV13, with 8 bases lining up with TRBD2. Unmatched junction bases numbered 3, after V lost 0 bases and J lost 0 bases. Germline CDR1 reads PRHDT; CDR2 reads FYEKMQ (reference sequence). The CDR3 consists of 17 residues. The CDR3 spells CASSLGTSASNTGELFF. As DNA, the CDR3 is TGTGCCAGCAGCTTAGGGACTAGCGCCTCGAACACCGGGGAGCTGTTTTTT.

Here the CDR3 reads CASSQGQGNTIYF. The CDR3 DNA reads as TGTGCCAGCAGCCAAGGGCAGGGAAACACCATATATTTT. This rearrangement joins TRBV3-1 (or the pseudogene TRBV3-2) to TRBJ1-3; the D is unclear. Germline assignment: CDR1 LGHDT and CDR2 YNNKEL (reference sequence). V dropped 1 base and J dropped 4 bases, with 5 bases sitting between them. The CDR3 covers 13 residues.

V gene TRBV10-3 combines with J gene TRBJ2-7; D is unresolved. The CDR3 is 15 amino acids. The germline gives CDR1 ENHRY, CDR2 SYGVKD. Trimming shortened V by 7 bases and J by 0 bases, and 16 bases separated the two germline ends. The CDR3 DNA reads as TGTGCCATCACCCCGTTTGGCGGAAGCTCCTACGAGCAGTACTTC. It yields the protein CAITPFGGSSYEQYF.

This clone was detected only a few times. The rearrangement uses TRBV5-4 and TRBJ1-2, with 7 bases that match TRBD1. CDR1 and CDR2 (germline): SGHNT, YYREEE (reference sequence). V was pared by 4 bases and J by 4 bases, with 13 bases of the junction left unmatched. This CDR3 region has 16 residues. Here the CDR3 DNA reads TGTGCCAGCAGCCTCTACAGGGGACGCCAGACCTATGGCTACACCTTC. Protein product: CASSLYRGRQTYGYTF.

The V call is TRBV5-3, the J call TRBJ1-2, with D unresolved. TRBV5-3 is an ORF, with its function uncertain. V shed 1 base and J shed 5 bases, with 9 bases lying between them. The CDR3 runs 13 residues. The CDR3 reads CARSLRRTYGYTF. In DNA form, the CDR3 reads TGTGCCAGAAGCTTGCGGAGGACTTATGGCTACACCTTC.

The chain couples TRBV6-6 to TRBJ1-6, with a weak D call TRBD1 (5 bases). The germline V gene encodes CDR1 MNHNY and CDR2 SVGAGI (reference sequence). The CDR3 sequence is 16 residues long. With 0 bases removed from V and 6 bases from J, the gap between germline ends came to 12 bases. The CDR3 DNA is TGTGCCAGCAGTTACTCCCAGGGATTCGGTAATTCACCCCTCCACTTT. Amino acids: CASSYSQGFGNSPLHF.

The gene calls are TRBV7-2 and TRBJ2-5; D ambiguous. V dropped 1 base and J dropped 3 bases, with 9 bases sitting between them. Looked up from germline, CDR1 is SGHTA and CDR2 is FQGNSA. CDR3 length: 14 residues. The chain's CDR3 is CASSLVSREETQYF. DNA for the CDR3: TGTGCCAGCAGCTTAGTGTCAAGAGAAGAGACCCAGTACTTC.

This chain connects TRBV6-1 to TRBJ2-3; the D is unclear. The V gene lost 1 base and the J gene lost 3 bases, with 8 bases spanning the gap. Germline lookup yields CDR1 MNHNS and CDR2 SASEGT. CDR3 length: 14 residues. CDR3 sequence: CASSEERVTDTQYF. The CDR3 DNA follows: TGTGCCAGCAGTGAAGAACGGGTGACAGATACGCAGTATTTT.

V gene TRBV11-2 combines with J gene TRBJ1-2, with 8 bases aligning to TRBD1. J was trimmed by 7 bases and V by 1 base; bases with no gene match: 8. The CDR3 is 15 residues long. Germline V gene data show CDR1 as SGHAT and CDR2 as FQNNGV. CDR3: CASSLGWSGGLGYTF. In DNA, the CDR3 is TGTGCCAGCAGCTTAGGGTGGTCAGGGGGCCTTGGCTACACCTTC.

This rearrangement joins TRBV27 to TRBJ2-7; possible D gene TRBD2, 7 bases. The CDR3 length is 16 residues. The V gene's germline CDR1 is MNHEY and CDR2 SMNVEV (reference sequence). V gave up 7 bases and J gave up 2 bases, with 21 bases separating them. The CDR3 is CASNEVGGGLTYEQYF. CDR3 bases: TGTGCCAGCAATGAGGTAGGCGGGGGCCTTACCTACGAGCAGTACTTC.

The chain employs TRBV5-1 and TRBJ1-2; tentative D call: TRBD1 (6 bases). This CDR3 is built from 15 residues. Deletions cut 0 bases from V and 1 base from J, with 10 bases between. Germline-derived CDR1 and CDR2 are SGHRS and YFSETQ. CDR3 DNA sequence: TGCGCCAGCAGCTTGGGGGGCAGGGGTAACTATGGCTACACCTTC. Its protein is CASSLGGRGNYGYTF.

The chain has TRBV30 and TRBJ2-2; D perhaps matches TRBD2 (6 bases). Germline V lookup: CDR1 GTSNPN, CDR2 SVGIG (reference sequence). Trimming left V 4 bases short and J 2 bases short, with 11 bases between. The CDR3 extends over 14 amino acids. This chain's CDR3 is CAWNRGGNTGELFF. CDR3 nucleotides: TGTGCCTGGAATCGGGGAGGCAACACCGGGGAGCTGTTTTTT.